This TCR beta chain was observed in a study of identical twins. Points from the study as a whole: Monozygotic twin pairs showed more out-of-frame TCR alpha sharing than models estimated. It was cross-sectional statistical analysis, not following the same donors, that the conclusions relied on.

This clonotype was counted at least ten times. The antigen is unknown. TCRdb itself ran the 5' RACE reads through MiXCR, one entry per CDR3 protein. The repertoire has roughly 290,000 distinct CDR3 sequences, 8% to 9.5% of them found once; the top ten carry 5.5% to 9%. This same sample was also taken into another study, of yellow fever vaccine responses in identical twins.

The sequence derives from a woman aged 18-29 years in good health. The specimen sequenced was CD8+ T cells sorted from blood.

The CDR3 DNA reads TGTGCCAGTAGTATAGATACTTTCCAGTCGGGAATGAACACTGAAGCTTTCTTT. This sequence encodes CASSIDTFQSGMNTEAFF. The chain uses TRBV19 and TRBJ1-1; no definite D call. The V end was cut by 0 bases, the J end by 0 bases, with 17 bases between. CDR3 length equals 18 residues. CDR1 and CDR2 (germline): LNHDA, SQIVND (reference sequence).